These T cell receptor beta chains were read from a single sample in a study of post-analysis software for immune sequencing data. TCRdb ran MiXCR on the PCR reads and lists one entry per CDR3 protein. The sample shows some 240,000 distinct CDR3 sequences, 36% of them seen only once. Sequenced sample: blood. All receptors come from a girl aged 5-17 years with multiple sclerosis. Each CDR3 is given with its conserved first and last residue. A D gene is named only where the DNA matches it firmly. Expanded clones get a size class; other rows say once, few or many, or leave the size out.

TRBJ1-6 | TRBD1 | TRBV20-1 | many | TGCAGTGCTAGAGATTTACAGGGGCGAAATTCACCCCTCCACTTT | CSARDLQGRNSPLHF
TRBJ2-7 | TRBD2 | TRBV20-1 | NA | TGCAGTGCTGCTAGCGGGGGAACGAGCTCCTACGAGCAGTACTTC | CSAASGGTSSYEQYF
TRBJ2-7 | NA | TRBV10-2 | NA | TGCGCCAGCAGTGAGCTGGCCACGTGGTTCTCCTACGAGCAGTACTTC | CASSELATWFSYEQYF
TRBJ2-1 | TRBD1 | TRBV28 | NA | TGTGCCAGCAGTCCCCTGCTTGGACAGGGAAACAATGAGCAGTTCTTC | CASSPLLGQGNNEQFF
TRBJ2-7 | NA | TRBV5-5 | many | TGTGCCAGCAGCTTGCGGCCAGGGGCGACCTACGAGCAGTACTTC | CASSLRPGATYEQYF
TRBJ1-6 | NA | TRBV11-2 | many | TGTGCCAGCAGCTTAGATCGCTGGGGATCACCCCTCCACTTT | CASSLDRWGSPLHF
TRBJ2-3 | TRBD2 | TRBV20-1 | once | TGCAGTGCCCGGACTAGCGGGTACACAGATACGCAGTATTTT | CSARTSGYTDTQYF
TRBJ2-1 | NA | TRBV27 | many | TGTGCCAGCAGATCGGGGGAGCTCCGATACAATGAGCAGTTCTTC | CASRSGELRYNEQFF
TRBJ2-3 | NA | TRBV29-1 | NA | TGCAGCGTTGAAGGGAGTCCTAAGTGGGCCACAGATACGCAGTATTTT | CSVEGSPKWATDTQYF
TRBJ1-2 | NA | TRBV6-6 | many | TGTGCCAGTTACAACGGGGGGGGCACCTTC | CASYNGGGTF
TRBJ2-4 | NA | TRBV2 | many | TGTGCCAGCAGTGCCCCGTTGAGGGGTAACATTCAGTACTTC | CASSAPLRGNIQYF
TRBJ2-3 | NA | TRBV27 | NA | TGTGCCAGCAGTATAACCGGGCCCAACGGAAATACGCAGTATTTT | CASSITGPNGNTQYF
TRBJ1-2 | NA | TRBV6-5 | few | TGTGCCAGCAGTTACGCACAAGTTCTAACTGGGTTCAACTATGGCTACACCTTC | CASSYAQVLTGFNYGYTF
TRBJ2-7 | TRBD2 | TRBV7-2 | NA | TGTGCCAGCAGCCTCGCTGCGGGGGACGAGCAGTACTTC | CASSLAAGDEQYF
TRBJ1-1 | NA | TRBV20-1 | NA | TGCAGTGCTAGAATCGGCGGAGCCAACACTGAAGCTTTCTTT | CSARIGGANTEAFF
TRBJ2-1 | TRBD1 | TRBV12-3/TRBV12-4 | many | TGTGCCAGTCAAAGGGGACAGTACAATGAGCAGTTCTTC | CASQRGQYNEQFF
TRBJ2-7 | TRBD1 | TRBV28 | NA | TGTGCCAGCAGCGACAGGGTGAACTACGAGCAGTACTTC | CASSDRVNYEQYF
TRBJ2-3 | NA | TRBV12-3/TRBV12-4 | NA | TGTGCCAGCAGCCCCCCCGGTCTGAGCACAGATACGCAGTATTTT | CASSPPGLSTDTQYF
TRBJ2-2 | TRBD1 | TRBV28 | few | TGTGCCAGCAGTCCCGGGACAGGGTCGGGCGGGGAGCTGTTTTTT | CASSPGTGSGGELFF
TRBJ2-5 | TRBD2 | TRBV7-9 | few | TGTGCCAGCAGCATTAGCGGGGGGGCGTACAATGAGCAGTACTTC | CASSISGGAYNEQYF
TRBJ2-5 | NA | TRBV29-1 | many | TGCAGCGTTGAAGTGACGGAGACCCAGTACTTC | CSVEVTETQYF
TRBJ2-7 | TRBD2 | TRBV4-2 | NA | TGTGCCAGCAGCCATAAACAAGCGGGAACTTCCCCAGACGAGCAGTACTTC | CASSHKQAGTSPDEQYF
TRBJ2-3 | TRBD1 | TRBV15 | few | TGTGCCACCAGGGGGGGACAGGGACGAGATACGCAGTATTTT | CATRGGQGRDTQYF
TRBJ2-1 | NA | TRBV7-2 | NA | TGTGCCAGCAGCTTAGAATACAAGAGTCCCTACAATGAGCAGTTCTTC | CASSLEYKSPYNEQFF
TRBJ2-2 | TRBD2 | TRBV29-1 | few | TGCAGCGTTACGGGCCTAGCGGGCCACACCGGGGAGCTGTTTTTT | CSVTGLAGHTGELFF
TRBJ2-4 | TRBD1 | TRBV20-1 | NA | TGCAGTGTTCCACACCACAGGGGTCTAATCGCCAAAAACATTCAGTACTTC | CSVPHHRGLIAKNIQYF
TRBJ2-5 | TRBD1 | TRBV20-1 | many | TGCAGTGCGCCGGGACAGGGAAGCCAAGAGACCCAGTACTTC | CSAPGQGSQETQYF
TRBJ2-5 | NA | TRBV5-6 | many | TGTGCCAGCAGCTCTACGGCCGATAACCAAGAGACCCAGTACTTC | CASSSTADNQETQYF
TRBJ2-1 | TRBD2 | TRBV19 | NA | TGTGCCAGTAGTAGGGGACTAGCGGGAGTCGATGAGCAGTTCTTC | CASSRGLAGVDEQFF
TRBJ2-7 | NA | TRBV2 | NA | TGTGCCAGCACGAGGACGGACTCCTACGAGCAGTACTTC | CASTRTDSYEQYF
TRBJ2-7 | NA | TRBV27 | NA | TGTGCCAGCAGTTTATTCGGGGTCCGCGAGCAGTACTTC | CASSLFGVREQYF
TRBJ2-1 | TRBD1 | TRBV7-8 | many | TGTGCCAGCAGCTCGACAGGGTCGTCTTACAATGAGCAGTTCTTC | CASSSTGSSYNEQFF
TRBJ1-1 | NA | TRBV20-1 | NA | TGCAGTGCGGTACAGGTTTTGAACACTGAAGCTTTCTTT | CSAVQVLNTEAFF
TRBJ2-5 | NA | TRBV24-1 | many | TGTGCCACCAGTGACCCCGGCTCGGAAGAGACCCAGTACTTC | CATSDPGSEETQYF
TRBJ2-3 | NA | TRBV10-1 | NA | TGCGCCAGCAGTGATGGGTCCCTCGAAGATACGCAGTATTTT | CASSDGSLEDTQYF
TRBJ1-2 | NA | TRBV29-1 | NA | TGCAGCGTTGCCCAGGATGTTAACTATGGCTACACCTTC | CSVAQDVNYGYTF
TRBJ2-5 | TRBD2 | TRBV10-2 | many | TGCGCCAGCAAAGCGGGAGGGGAGACCCAGTACTTC | CASKAGGETQYF
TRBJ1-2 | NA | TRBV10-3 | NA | TGTGCCATCAGTGAGTCGACCTTGAGGGGGGGCCATGGCTACACCTTC | CAISESTLRGGHGYTF
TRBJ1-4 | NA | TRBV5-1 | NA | TGCGCCAGCAGACCAGACAGACCTAATGAAAAACTGTTTTTT | CASRPDRPNEKLFF
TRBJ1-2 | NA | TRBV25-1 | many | TGTGCCAGCAGTGAGCCCAACAGGGCTCGCTACACCTTC | CASSEPNRARYTF
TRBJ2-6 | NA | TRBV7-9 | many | TGTGCCAGCGCAGAGGAGGTCGTCTCTGGGGCCAACGTCCTGACTTTC | CASAEEVVSGANVLTF
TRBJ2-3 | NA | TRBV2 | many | TGTGCCAGCAGGGCGATTAGAATTGACCTAGGCACAGATACGCAGTATTTT | CASRAIRIDLGTDTQYF
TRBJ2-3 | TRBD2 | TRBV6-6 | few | TGTGCCAGCACCATAGCGGGTAGCACAGATACGCAGTATTTT | CASTIAGSTDTQYF
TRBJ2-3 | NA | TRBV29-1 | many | TGCAGCGTTGAAATCTTATTTCCGGGCACAGATACGCAGTATTTT | CSVEILFPGTDTQYF
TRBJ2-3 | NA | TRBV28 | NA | TGTGCCAGCAGGGAGGGACAGTTAGATACGCAGTATTTT | CASREGQLDTQYF
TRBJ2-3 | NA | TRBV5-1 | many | TGCGCCAGCAGCTTGGACAGTAGCACAGATACGCAGTATTTT | CASSLDSSTDTQYF
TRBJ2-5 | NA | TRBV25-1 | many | TGTGCCAGCAGTGCCCCCGGGGTGGGGGTGGGAGAGACCCAGTACTTC | CASSAPGVGVGETQYF
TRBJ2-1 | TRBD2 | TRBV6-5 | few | TGTGCCAGCAGCTTAGCGGGGGGACCCTCCTACAATGAGCAGTTCTTC | CASSLAGGPSYNEQFF
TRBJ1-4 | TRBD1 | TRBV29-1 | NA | TGCAGCGTTGCAGGGGGGAAAGGTGAAAAACTGTTTTTT | CSVAGGKGEKLFF
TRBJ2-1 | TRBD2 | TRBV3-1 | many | TGTGCCAGCAGCCAACCTAGCGGGAGCTACAATGAGCAGTTCTTC | CASSQPSGSYNEQFF
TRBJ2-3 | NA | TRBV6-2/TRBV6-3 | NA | TGTGCCAGCAGTTACCGGAGGCGCGCAACCCCTCAAAAATCGGATACGCAGTATTTT | CASSYRRRATPQKSDTQYF
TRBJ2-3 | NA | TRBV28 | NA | TGTGCCAGCAGTTGGGGGGCAGATACGCAGTATTTT | CASSWGADTQYF
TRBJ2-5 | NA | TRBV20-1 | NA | TGCAGTGCTCCGTACGGAGTAGAACGTGAGCAGTACTTC | CSAPYGVEREQYF
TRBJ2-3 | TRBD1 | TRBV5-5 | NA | TGTGCCAGCAGCTTCACCCGGACAGGGGGCACAGATACGCAGTATTTT | CASSFTRTGGTDTQYF
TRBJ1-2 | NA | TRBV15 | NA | TGTGCCACCAGCAGAGGTGGTATCTATGGCTACACCTTC | CATSRGGIYGYTF
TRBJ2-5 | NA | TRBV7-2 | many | TGTGCCAGCAGCCCTACCCCGGGCACATACTTCCAAGAGACCCAGTACTTC | CASSPTPGTYFQETQYF
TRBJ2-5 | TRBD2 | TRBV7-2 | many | TGTGCCAGCAGCCGGACTAGCGGGAGTGGTGAGACCCAGTACTTC | CASSRTSGSGETQYF
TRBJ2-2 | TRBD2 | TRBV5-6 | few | TGTGCCAGCAGCTTCCTAGCGGGGGACGCGAACACCGGGGAGCTGTTTTTT | CASSFLAGDANTGELFF